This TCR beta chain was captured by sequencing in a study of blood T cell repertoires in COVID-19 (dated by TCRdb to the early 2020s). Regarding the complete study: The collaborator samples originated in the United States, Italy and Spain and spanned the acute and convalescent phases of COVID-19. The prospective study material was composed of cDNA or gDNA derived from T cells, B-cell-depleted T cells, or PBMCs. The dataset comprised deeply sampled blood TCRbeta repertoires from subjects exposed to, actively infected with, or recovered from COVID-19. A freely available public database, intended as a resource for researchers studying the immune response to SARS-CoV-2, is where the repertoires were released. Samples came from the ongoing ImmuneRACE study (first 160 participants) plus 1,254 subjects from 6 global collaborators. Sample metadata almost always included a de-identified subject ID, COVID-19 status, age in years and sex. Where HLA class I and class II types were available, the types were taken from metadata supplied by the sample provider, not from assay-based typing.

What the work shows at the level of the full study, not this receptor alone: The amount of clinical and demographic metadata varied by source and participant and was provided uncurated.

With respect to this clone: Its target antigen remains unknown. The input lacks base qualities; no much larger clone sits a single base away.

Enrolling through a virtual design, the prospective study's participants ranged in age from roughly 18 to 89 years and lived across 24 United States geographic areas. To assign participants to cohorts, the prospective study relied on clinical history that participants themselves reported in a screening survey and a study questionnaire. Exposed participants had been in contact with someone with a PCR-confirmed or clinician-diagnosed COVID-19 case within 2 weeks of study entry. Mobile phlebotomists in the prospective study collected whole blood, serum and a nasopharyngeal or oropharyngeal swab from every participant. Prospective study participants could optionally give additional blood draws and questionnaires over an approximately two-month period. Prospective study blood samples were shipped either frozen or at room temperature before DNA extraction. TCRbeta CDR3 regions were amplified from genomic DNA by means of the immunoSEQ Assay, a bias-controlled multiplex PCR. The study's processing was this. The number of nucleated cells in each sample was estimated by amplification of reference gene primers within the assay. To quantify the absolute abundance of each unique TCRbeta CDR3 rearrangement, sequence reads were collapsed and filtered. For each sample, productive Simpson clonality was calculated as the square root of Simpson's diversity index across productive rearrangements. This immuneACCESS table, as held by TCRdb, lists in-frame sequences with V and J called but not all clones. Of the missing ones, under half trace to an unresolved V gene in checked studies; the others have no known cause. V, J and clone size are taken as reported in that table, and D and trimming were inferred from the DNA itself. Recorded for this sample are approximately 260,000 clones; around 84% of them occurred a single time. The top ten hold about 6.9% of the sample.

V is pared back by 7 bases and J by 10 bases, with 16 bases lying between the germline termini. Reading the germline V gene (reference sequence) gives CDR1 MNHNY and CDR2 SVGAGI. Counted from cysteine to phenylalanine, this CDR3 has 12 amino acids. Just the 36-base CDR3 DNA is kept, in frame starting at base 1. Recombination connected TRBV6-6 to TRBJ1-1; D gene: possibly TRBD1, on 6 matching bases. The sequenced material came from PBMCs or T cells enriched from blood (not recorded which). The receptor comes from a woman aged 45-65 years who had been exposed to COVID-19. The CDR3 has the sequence CASMVQGSGAFF. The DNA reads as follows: TGTGCCAGCATGGTACAGGGTTCGGGAGCTTTCTTT.